The 18 T cell receptor beta chains listed next were all sequenced from one sample in a study of blood T cell repertoires in COVID-19. Sequencing used immunoSEQ multiplex PCR; TCRdb keeps in-frame clones, though not all of them. The sample contains 150,000 to 200,000 clones, roughly 80% of which appear only once. The sample taken for sequencing was peripheral blood. The receptor set was obtained from a man in his fifties or sixties with active or convalescent COVID-19.

The genes are TRBV9 and TRBJ2-3; 7 nucleotides align to TRBD1. V lost 2 bases, J lost 5 bases, and 5 bases stayed unmatched. There are 14 residues in the CDR3. Germline CDR1 reads SGDLS; CDR2 reads YYNGEE. CDR3 residues: CASSVGQLRDTQYF. The CDR3 region has the DNA TGTGCCAGCAGCGTGGGACAGCTCCGAGATACGCAGTATTTT.

This clone was recorded many times. V and J are TRBV28 and TRBJ1-1; a weak D match, TRBD1 (5 bases). CDR3 length: 15 amino acids. Per the germline V gene, CDR1 is MDHEN and CDR2 is SYDVKM. Trimming took off 3 bases at V and 7 bases at J, with 18 bases between the two ends. The CDR3 here is CASSLGGNGAVEAFF. As DNA, the CDR3 is TGTGCCAGCAGTTTGGGGGGGAACGGGGCGGTTGAAGCTTTCTTT.

The CDR3 DNA reads as TGCAGCGTTGAATCCTTCGGGACAGGGGGTACCGGGGAGCTGTTTTTT. This translates into CSVESFGTGGTGELFF. V usage is TRBV29-1 and J usage is TRBJ2-2, with TRBD1 identical over 11 bases. Losses at the gene ends were 2 bases for V and 5 bases for J; bases not matched to a gene: 7. This CDR3 region has 16 residues. CDR1 is SQVTM and CDR2 is ANQGSEA in the germline V gene.

This chain connects TRBV27 to TRBJ2-7, with D unclear. V was shortened by 5 bases and J by 3 bases, with 11 bases between the two germline ends. Germline lookup yields CDR1 MNHEY and CDR2 SMNVEV (reference sequence). The CDR3 has 13 amino acids. The CDR3 region is CASSQAFNYEQYF. CDR3 nucleotides: TGTGCCAGCAGTCAAGCTTTCAACTACGAGCAGTACTTC.

The rearrangement joins TRBV30 to TRBJ2-7, with a tentative D call TRBD2 (7 bases). The V end was cut by 2 bases, the J end by 4 bases, with 18 bases between. The CDR3 has 15 amino acids. CDR1 GTSNPN and CDR2 SVGIG come from the germline V gene (reference sequence). The DNA of the CDR3 is TGTGCCTGGAGTCCCCCGGGGGGCACCCTATACGAGCAGTACTTC. Its protein is CAWSPPGGTLYEQYF.

The J gene is TRBJ2-7, the V gene TRBV6-2 or TRBV6-3, with a weak D call TRBD2 (5 bases). Looked up from germline, CDR1 is MNHEY and CDR2 is SVGEGT. The germline V and J ends were trimmed by 4 bases and 5 bases, with 15 bases remaining between them. This CDR3 is built from 14 residues. The CDR3 loop reads CASSLANSADEQYF. Here the CDR3 DNA reads TGTGCCAGCAGTTTGGCCAATAGCGCTGACGAGCAGTACTTC.

The chain uses TRBV10-3 and TRBJ2-5, with D possibly TRBD1 on 6 matching bases. The ends were cut back, 6 bases at V and 2 bases at J, with 16 bases in the middle. The CDR3 runs to 15 residues. Germline V gives CDR1 ENHRY, CDR2 SYGVKD. CDR3 region: CAISGLGTLQETQYF. The DNA of the CDR3 is TGTGCCATCAGCGGACTCGGGACACTTCAAGAGACCCAGTACTTC.

The chain links TRBV3-1 (or the pseudogene TRBV3-2) to TRBJ2-3; a weak D match, TRBD1 (6 bases). CDR1 and CDR2 (germline): LGHDT, YNNKEL (reference sequence). This CDR3 region has 16 residues. Trimming left V 0 bases short and J 6 bases short, with 16 bases between. The CDR3 region has the DNA TGTGCCAGCAGCCAAGAGGGGACCAATACAGGGGATACGCAGTATTTT. Encoded protein: CASSQEGTNTGDTQYF.

This clone was counted once. This chain connects TRBV4-2 to TRBJ2-2, with 7 bases that match TRBD1. Per germline, CDR1 LGHNA and CDR2 YNFKEQ. The CDR3 loop spans 15 amino acids. V lost 1 base and J lost 7; bases outside the gene matches: 6. DNA for the CDR3: TGTGCCAGCAGCCAAGTTCAGGGGGATTACGGGGAGCTGTTTTTT. Translating gives CASSQVQGDYGELFF.

This clone was seen once. J is TRBJ2-5 and V is TRBV12-5; possibly TRBD2 for D (7 bases). This CDR3 is built from 16 residues. The V gene lost 8 bases and the J gene lost 7 bases, with 26 bases spanning the gap. Germline V lookup: CDR1 LGHNT, CDR2 FRNRAP. The DNA for the CDR3 is TGTGCTAGTATGGAGGGGGGAGGGGCGTTCCTTGGGACCCAGTACTTC. Encoded protein: CASMEGGGAFLGTQYF. Full variable domain (rest looked up from reference TRBV12-5 and TRBJ2-5): DARVTQTPRHKVTEMGQEVTMRCQPILGHNTVFWYRQTMMQGLELLAYFRNRAPLDDSGMPKDRFSAEMPDATLATLKIQPSEPRDSAVYFCASMEGGGAFLGTQYFGPGTRLLVL.

The chain is built from TRBV10-3 and TRBJ1-2, with D possibly TRBD1 on 6 matching bases. The CDR3 has 13 residues. Germline V CDR1 and CDR2: ENHRY, SYGVKD. V lost 4 bases and J 8 bases, leaving 14 bases between the germline ends. CDR3 loop: CAISAQGMGGYTF. The CDR3 DNA is TGTGCCATCAGTGCGCAGGGGATGGGCGGCTACACCTTC.

This clone was seen a few times. The chain employs TRBV27 and TRBJ2-3; 10 bases match TRBD2. The germline CDR1 and CDR2 sequences are MNHEY and SMNVEV (reference sequence). The CDR3 totals 15 residues. V lost 6 bases to trimming and J lost 4 bases; unmatched junction nucleotides: 7. CDR3: CASRLLAGPADTQYF. As DNA, the CDR3 is TGTGCCAGCAGACTACTAGCGGGACCCGCAGATACGCAGTATTTT.

The CDR3 here is CASSRGQDKRTPLHF. CDR3 nucleotides: TGCGCCAGCAGTAGAGGACAGGATAAGCGGACACCCCTCCACTTT. V usage is TRBV10-2 and J usage is TRBJ1-6; the match to TRBD1 covers 7 bases. This CDR3 comprises 15 residues. The V gene's germline CDR1 is WSHSY and CDR2 SAAADI. With V trimmed by 5 bases and J by 11 bases, 12 bases remained unmatched.

The rearrangement uses TRBV9 and TRBJ2-3; the D is unclear. CDR1 is SGDLS, CDR2 YYNGEE, per germline. The V end was cut by 2 bases, the J end by 3 bases, with 4 bases between. The CDR3 is 12 amino acids. The DNA for the CDR3 is TGTGCCAGCAGCGTCGTAACAGATACGCAGTATTTT. Its protein is CASSVVTDTQYF.

V and J are TRBV3-1 (or the pseudogene TRBV3-2) and TRBJ2-2; TRBD2 agrees at 9 bases. Germline V CDR1 and CDR2: LGHDT, YNNKEL (reference sequence). The ends lost 3 bases at V and 6 bases at J; junction bases unmatched: 2. The CDR3 runs 14 residues. Here the CDR3 reads CASSQREGAGELFF. In DNA, the CDR3 is TGTGCCAGCAGCCAGCGGGAGGGGGCCGGGGAGCTGTTTTTT.

The chain uses TRBV7-9 and TRBJ1-6; no definite D call. This CDR3 has 15 residues. V dropped 1 base and J dropped 7 bases, with 11 bases sitting between them. Germline CDR1 is SEHNR and CDR2 is FQNEAQ (reference sequence). The CDR3 DNA is TGTGCCAGCAGCTTAGGGGGTAGGAGGAATTCACCCCTCCACTTT. The encoded protein is CASSLGGRRNSPLHF.

The chain links TRBV5-6 to TRBJ1-6, with D unclear. Looked up from germline, CDR1 is SGHDT and CDR2 is YYEEEE. The CDR3 is 16 residues long. V lost 0 bases to trimming and J lost 2 bases, with 9 bases between them. The CDR3 here is CASSLASAPYNSPLHF. Here the CDR3 DNA reads TGTGCCAGCAGCTTGGCGTCAGCGCCCTATAATTCACCCCTCCACTTT.

Only one count was recorded for this clone. This rearrangement joins TRBV14 to TRBJ2-2; 7 bases fit TRBD2. V lost 4 bases, J lost 0 bases, and 11 bases stayed unmatched. Germline loops: CDR1 SGHDN, CDR2 FVKESK. This CDR3 is 18 amino acids long. The CDR3 loop reads CASSPRDGGITNTGELFF. The CDR3 region has the DNA TGTGCCAGCAGCCCCCGCGACGGGGGGATTACGAACACCGGGGAGCTGTTTTTT.